This is a list of T cell receptor beta chains from one sample in a study of blood T cell repertoires in COVID-19. Using immunoSEQ multiplex PCR, the repertoire was profiled, and TCRdb retains in-frame clones only, with some absent. The sample has some 200,000 clones; 70% to 90% are singletons. Sequenced material: peripheral blood. These receptors were obtained from a man in his 60s with active or convalescent COVID-19. The CDR3 runs from the conserved cysteine through the conserved F or W. The D gene is left open where the match is weak. A row's size may be missing; if present it is once, few, many or a size class.

clone_size: .
j_call: TRBJ1-5
d_call: .
v_call: TRBV19
cdr3_length: 15
cdr3_nt: TGTGCCAGTAGTAATGGTGGGGGGGTAGGGCAGCCCCAGCATTTT
cdr3_aa: CASSNGGGVGQPQHF

clone_size: once
j_call: TRBJ2-7
d_call: .
v_call: TRBV10-3
cdr3_length: 15
cdr3_nt: TGTGCCATCAGTGAGTCGGACAGAGGGCTGTACGAGCAGTACTTC
cdr3_aa: CAISESDRGLYEQYF

clone_size: once
j_call: TRBJ2-2
d_call: TRBD1
v_call: TRBV5-1
cdr3_length: 15
cdr3_nt: TGCGCCAGCAGCTTGGACAGGGGCAGGTCCGGGGAGCTGTTTTTT
cdr3_aa: CASSLDRGRSGELFF

clone_size: .
j_call: TRBJ1-2
d_call: TRBD1
v_call: TRBV5-1
cdr3_length: 14
cdr3_nt: TGCGCCAGCAGCGACCAGACAGGGCAAGGAGGCTACACCTTC
cdr3_aa: CASSDQTGQGGYTF

clone_size: .
j_call: TRBJ2-5
d_call: TRBD2
v_call: TRBV3-1/TRBV3-2
cdr3_length: 17
cdr3_nt: TGTGCCAGCAGCCCCTTGGGGGCGGGGGGTCAAAAAGAGACCCAGTACTTC
cdr3_aa: CASSPLGAGGQKETQYF

clone_size: .
j_call: TRBJ1-6
d_call: .
v_call: TRBV18
cdr3_length: 18
cdr3_nt: TGTGCCAGCTCTCCCGTTGGCGGCGGTCCCTCCTATAATTCACCCCTCCACTTT
cdr3_aa: CASSPVGGGPSYNSPLHF

clone_size: few
j_call: TRBJ2-6
d_call: .
v_call: TRBV7-3
cdr3_length: 16
cdr3_nt: TGTGCCAGCAGCTTAACGGGCGGGGTTGGGGCCAACGTCCTGACTTTC
cdr3_aa: CASSLTGGVGANVLTF

clone_size: .
j_call: TRBJ2-3
d_call: .
v_call: TRBV3-1/TRBV3-2
cdr3_length: 14
cdr3_nt: TGTGCCAGCAGCCGAGGACAGTTCACAGATACGCAGTATTTT
cdr3_aa: CASSRGQFTDTQYF

clone_size: once
j_call: TRBJ2-3
d_call: TRBD1
v_call: TRBV9
cdr3_length: 17
cdr3_nt: TGTGCCAGCAGCGTGGGCCTGACAGGGACGAGCACAGATACGCAGTATTTT
cdr3_aa: CASSVGLTGTSTDTQYF

clone_size: .
j_call: TRBJ2-7
d_call: TRBD1
v_call: TRBV27
cdr3_length: 15
cdr3_nt: TGTGCCAGCATAGTCCCCGACAGGGGATTCTACGAGCAGTACTTC
cdr3_aa: CASIVPDRGFYEQYF

clone_size: .
j_call: TRBJ1-4
d_call: TRBD1
v_call: TRBV30
cdr3_length: 12
cdr3_nt: TGTGCCTGGAGTCCGACAGGGGCAAAACTGTTTTTT
cdr3_aa: CAWSPTGAKLFF

clone_size: .
j_call: TRBJ1-5
d_call: .
v_call: TRBV19
cdr3_length: 12
cdr3_nt: TGTGCCAGTAGTGACCAGGGTCAGCCCCAGCATTTT
cdr3_aa: CASSDQGQPQHF

clone_size: .
j_call: TRBJ2-2
d_call: .
v_call: TRBV5-1
cdr3_length: 14
cdr3_nt: TGCGCCAGCAGCGGACCGGACACCACCGGGGAGCTGTTTTTT
cdr3_aa: CASSGPDTTGELFF

clone_size: .
j_call: TRBJ2-7
d_call: .
v_call: TRBV9
cdr3_length: 15
cdr3_nt: TGTGCCAGCAGCGTAGGGGTTGGGGGGATCTACGAGCAGTACTTC
cdr3_aa: CASSVGVGGIYEQYF

clone_size: .
j_call: TRBJ2-1
d_call: TRBD2
v_call: TRBV5-4
cdr3_length: 15
cdr3_nt: TGTGCCAGCAGCTCGGGACTAGTCACCTACAATGAGCAGTTCTTC
cdr3_aa: CASSSGLVTYNEQFF

clone_size: .
j_call: TRBJ1-5
d_call: TRBD1
v_call: TRBV5-8
cdr3_length: 16
cdr3_nt: TGTGCCAGCAGCCCGGGACAGACTTATAGCAATCAGCCCCAGCATTTT
cdr3_aa: CASSPGQTYSNQPQHF

clone_size: .
j_call: TRBJ1-6
d_call: .
v_call: TRBV12-2
cdr3_length: 15
cdr3_nt: TGTGCAAGTCGCAAAAAGACAGGTTGGAATTCACCCCTCCACTTT
cdr3_aa: CASRKKTGWNSPLHF

clone_size: .
j_call: TRBJ1-1
d_call: .
v_call: TRBV7-9
cdr3_length: 16
cdr3_nt: TGTGCCAGCAGACCACCTTCTCGGGGGAGGGGTACTGAAGCTTTCTTT
cdr3_aa: CASRPPSRGRGTEAFF

clone_size: once
j_call: TRBJ2-2
d_call: .
v_call: TRBV7-8
cdr3_length: 15
cdr3_nt: TGTGCCAGCAGCTTAGAGGGGTGGAACACCGGGGAGCTGTTTTTT
cdr3_aa: CASSLEGWNTGELFF

clone_size: once
j_call: TRBJ1-4
d_call: .
v_call: TRBV5-1
cdr3_length: 15
cdr3_nt: TGCGCCAGCAGCTTGGGCAGGGGCGGTAATGAAAAACTGTTTTTT
cdr3_aa: CASSLGRGGNEKLFF

clone_size: .
j_call: TRBJ2-5
d_call: .
v_call: TRBV11-2
cdr3_length: 18
cdr3_nt: TGTGCCAGCAGCCCTGGGGCCCAGCGGGTGGGTTCGGGCGAGACCCAGTACTTC
cdr3_aa: CASSPGAQRVGSGETQYF

clone_size: .
j_call: TRBJ2-5
d_call: .
v_call: TRBV7-9
cdr3_length: 12
cdr3_nt: TGTGCCAGCAGCCCCTCAGGGGAGACCCAGTACTTC
cdr3_aa: CASSPSGETQYF

clone_size: .
j_call: TRBJ2-1
d_call: TRBD1
v_call: TRBV10-3
cdr3_length: 17
cdr3_nt: TGTGCCATCAGTGAGTCACAGGGACAGGGGGCATTAAATGAGCAGTTCTTC
cdr3_aa: CAISESQGQGALNEQFF

clone_size: .
j_call: TRBJ2-1
d_call: TRBD2
v_call: TRBV20-1
cdr3_length: 15
cdr3_nt: TGCAGTGCTAGTCGACTAGCGGGGGGTCCCAATGAGCAGTTCTTC
cdr3_aa: CSASRLAGGPNEQFF

clone_size: .
j_call: TRBJ1-1
d_call: .
v_call: TRBV11-2
cdr3_length: 13
cdr3_nt: TGTGCCAGCAGCTCCCAGGGTAACACTGAAGCTTTCTTT
cdr3_aa: CASSSQGNTEAFF

clone_size: .
j_call: TRBJ1-1
d_call: .
v_call: TRBV2
cdr3_length: 15
cdr3_nt: TGTGCCAGCAGTGAATTTTCAGAAACCTACACTGAAGCTTTCTTT
cdr3_aa: CASSEFSETYTEAFF

clone_size: few
j_call: TRBJ2-7
d_call: TRBD1
v_call: TRBV7-8
cdr3_length: 13
cdr3_nt: TGTGCCAGCAGCTTATCCCCAGGGGGCGAGCAGTACTTC
cdr3_aa: CASSLSPGGEQYF

clone_size: .
j_call: TRBJ2-2
d_call: TRBD2
v_call: TRBV9
cdr3_length: 16
cdr3_nt: TGTGCCAGCAGCGTTGGCCTAGCGGGGTCCACCGGGGAGCTGTTTTTT
cdr3_aa: CASSVGLAGSTGELFF

clone_size: few
j_call: TRBJ1-1
d_call: TRBD1
v_call: TRBV7-3
cdr3_length: 14
cdr3_nt: TGTGCCAGCAGCCCCGGGACAGTGAACACTGAAGCTTTCTTT
cdr3_aa: CASSPGTVNTEAFF

clone_size: .
j_call: TRBJ1-6
d_call: TRBD1
v_call: TRBV6-5
cdr3_length: 14
cdr3_nt: TGTGCCAGCAAACTCGACAGGGATAATTCACCCCTCCACTTT
cdr3_aa: CASKLDRDNSPLHF

clone_size: few
j_call: TRBJ1-3
d_call: .
v_call: TRBV19
cdr3_length: 12
cdr3_nt: TGTGCCAGTACCTCCTTTGGAAACACCATATATTTT
cdr3_aa: CASTSFGNTIYF